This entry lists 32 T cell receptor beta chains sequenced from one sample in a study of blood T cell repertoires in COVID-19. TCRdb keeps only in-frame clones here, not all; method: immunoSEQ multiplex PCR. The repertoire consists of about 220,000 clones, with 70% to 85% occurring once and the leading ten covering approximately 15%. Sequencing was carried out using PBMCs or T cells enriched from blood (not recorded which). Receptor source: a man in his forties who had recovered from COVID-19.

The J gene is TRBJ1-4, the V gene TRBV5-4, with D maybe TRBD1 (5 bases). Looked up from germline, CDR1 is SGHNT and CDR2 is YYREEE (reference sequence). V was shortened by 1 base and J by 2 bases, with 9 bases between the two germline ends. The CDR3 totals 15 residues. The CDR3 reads CASSLYPGTNEKLFF. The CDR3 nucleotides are TGTGCCAGCAGCTTGTATCCAGGGACTAATGAAAAACTGTTTTTT.

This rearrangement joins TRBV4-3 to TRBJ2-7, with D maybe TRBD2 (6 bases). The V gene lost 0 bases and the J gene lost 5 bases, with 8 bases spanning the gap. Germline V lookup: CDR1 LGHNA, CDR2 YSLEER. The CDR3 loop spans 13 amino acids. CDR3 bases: TGCGCCAGCAGCCAAGACAGGGAGGACGAGCAGTACTTC. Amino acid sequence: CASSQDREDEQYF.

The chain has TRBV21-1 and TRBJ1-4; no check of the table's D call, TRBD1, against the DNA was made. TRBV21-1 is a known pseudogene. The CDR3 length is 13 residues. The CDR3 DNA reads TGTGCCAGCAGCGACAGGCCCAATGAAAAACTGTTTTTT. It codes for CASSDRPNEKLFF.

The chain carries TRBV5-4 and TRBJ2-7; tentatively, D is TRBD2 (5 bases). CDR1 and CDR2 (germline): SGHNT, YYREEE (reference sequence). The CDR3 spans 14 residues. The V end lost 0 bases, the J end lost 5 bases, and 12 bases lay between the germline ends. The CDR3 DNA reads TGTGCCAGCAGCTTGGATTTTGGGGAGAACGAGCAGTACTTC. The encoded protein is CASSLDFGENEQYF. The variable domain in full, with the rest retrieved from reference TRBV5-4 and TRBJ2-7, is ETGVTQSPTHLIKTRGQQVTLRCSSQSGHNTVSWYQQALGQGPQFIFQYYREEENGRGNFPPRFSGLQFPNYSSELNVNALELDDSALYLCASSLDFGENEQYFGPGTRLTVT.

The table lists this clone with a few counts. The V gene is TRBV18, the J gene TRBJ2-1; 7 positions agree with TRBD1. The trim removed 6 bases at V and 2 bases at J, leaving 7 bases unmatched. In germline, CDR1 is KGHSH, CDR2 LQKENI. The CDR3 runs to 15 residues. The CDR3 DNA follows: TGTGCCAGCTCCCAGGACAGGATGCCCTACAATGAGCAGTTCTTC. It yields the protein CASSQDRMPYNEQFF.

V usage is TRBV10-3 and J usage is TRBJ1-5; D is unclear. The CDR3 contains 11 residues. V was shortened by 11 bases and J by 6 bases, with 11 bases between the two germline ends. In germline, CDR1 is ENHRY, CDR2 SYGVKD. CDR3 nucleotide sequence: TGTGCCGCCATCAGGTGTCAGCCCCAGCATTTT. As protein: CAAIRCQPQHF.

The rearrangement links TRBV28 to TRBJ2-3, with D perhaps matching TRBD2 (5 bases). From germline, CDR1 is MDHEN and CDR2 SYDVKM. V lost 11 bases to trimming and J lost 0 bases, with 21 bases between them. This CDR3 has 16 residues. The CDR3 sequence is CACATWTVASTDTQYF. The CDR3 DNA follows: TGTGCCTGTGCCACGTGGACTGTAGCTAGCACAGATACGCAGTATTTT.

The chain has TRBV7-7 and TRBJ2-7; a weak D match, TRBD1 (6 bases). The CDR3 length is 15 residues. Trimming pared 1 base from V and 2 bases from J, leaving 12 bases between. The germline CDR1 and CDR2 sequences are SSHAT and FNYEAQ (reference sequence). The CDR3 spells CASSLERGQPYEQYF. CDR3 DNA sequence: TGTGCCAGCAGCTTAGAGAGAGGACAGCCCTACGAGCAGTACTTC.

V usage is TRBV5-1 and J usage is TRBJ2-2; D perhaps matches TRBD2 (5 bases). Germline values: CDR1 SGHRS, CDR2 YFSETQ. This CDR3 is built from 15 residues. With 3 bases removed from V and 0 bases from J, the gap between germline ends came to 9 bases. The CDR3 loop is CASSSSGTNTGELFF. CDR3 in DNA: TGCGCCAGCAGCTCGAGCGGAACGAACACCGGGGAGCTGTTTTTT.

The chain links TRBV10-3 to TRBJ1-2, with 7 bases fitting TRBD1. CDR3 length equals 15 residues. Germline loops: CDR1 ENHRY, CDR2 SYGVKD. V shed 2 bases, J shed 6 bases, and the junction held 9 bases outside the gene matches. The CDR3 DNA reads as TGTGCCATCAGTGAGCCTTCCAGGGGGACACATGGCTACACCTTC. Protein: CAISEPSRGTHGYTF.

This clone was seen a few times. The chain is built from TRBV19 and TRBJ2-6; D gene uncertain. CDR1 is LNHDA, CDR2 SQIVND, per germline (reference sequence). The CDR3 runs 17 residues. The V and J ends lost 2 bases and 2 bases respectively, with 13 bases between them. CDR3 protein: CASSIFTGSPGANVLTF. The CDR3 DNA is TGTGCCAGTAGTATATTCACGGGTAGCCCTGGGGCCAACGTCCTGACTTTC. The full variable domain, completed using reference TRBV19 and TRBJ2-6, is DGGITQSPKYLFRKEGQNVTLSCEQNLNHDAMYWYRQDPGQGLRLIYYSQIVNDFQKGDIAEGYSVSREKKESFPLTVTSAQKNPTAFYLCASSIFTGSPGANVLTFGAGSRLTVL.

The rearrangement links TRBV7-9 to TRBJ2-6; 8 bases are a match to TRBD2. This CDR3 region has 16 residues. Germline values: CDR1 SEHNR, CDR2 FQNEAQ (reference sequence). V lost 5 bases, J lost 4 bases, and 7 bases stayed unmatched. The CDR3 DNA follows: TGTGCCAGCAGCCCCGGGGGGGCGCCCGGGGCCAACGTCCTGACTTTC. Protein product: CASSPGGAPGANVLTF.

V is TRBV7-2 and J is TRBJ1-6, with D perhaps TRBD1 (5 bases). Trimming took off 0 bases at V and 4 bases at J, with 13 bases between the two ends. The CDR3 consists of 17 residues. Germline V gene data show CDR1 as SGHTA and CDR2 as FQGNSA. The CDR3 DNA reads TGTGCCAGCAGCTTAGCATACGGGGGGAATTATAATTCACCCCTCCACTTT. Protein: CASSLAYGGNYNSPLHF.

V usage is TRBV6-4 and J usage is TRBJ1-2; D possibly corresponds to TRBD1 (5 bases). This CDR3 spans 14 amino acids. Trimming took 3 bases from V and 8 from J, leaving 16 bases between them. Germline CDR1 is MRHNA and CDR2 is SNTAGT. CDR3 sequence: CASSEKIGAQGYTF. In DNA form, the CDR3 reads TGTGCCAGCAGTGAAAAAATTGGGGCGCAGGGCTACACCTTC.

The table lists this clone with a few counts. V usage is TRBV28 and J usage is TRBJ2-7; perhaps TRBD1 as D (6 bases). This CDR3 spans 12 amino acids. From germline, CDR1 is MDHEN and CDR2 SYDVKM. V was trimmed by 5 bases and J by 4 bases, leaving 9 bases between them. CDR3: CASSLGHYEQYF. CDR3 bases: TGTGCCAGCAGTCTGGGACATTACGAGCAGTACTTC.

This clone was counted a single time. CDR3 in amino acids: CATSDYGGGLEFF. CDR3 DNA: TGTGCCACCAGTGATTATGGCGGGGGGCTGGAGTTCTTC. The rearrangement joins TRBV24-1 to TRBJ2-1; 8 nucleotides match TRBD2. Unmatched junction bases numbered 7, after V lost 2 bases and J lost 14 bases. Per the germline V gene, CDR1 is KGHDR and CDR2 is SFDVKD. This CDR3 contains 13 residues.

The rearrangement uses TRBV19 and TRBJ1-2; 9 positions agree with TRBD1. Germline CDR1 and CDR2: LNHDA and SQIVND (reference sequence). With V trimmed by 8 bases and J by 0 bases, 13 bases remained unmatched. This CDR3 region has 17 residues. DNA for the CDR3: TGTGCCAGTTCCCGCCGGGACAGGGTTATCTCTAACTATGGCTACACCTTC. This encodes CASSRRDRVISNYGYTF.

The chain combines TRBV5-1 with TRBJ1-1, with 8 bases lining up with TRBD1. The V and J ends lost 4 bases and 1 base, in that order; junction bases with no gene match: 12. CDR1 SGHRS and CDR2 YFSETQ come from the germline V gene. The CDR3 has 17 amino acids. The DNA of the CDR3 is TGCGCCAGCAGCCCCCATGGACAGGGCGGAGGGAACACTGAAGCTTTCTTT. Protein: CASSPHGQGGGNTEAFF.

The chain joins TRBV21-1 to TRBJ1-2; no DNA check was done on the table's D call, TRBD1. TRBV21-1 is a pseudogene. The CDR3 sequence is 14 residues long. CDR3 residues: CASSKADRGHGYTF. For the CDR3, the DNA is TGTGCCAGCAGCAAAGCGGACAGGGGGCATGGCTACACCTTC.

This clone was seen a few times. The CDR3 region is CASSGPAGLAGGDTQYF. CDR3 nucleotides: TGCGCCAGCAGTGGCCCGGCAGGACTAGCGGGAGGAGATACGCAGTATTTT. The chain is built from TRBV10-1 and TRBJ2-3; TRBD2 agrees at 14 bases. V shed 4 bases, J shed 5 bases, and the junction held 8 bases outside the gene matches. The CDR3 is 17 amino acids. Germline V gene sequence: CDR1 WNHNN, CDR2 SYGVQD (reference sequence).

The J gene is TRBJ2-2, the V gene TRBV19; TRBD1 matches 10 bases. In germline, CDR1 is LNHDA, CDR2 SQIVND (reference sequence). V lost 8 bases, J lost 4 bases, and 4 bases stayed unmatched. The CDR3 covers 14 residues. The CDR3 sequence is CASQDRGGTGELFF. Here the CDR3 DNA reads TGTGCCAGTCAGGACAGGGGGGGCACCGGGGAGCTGTTTTTT.

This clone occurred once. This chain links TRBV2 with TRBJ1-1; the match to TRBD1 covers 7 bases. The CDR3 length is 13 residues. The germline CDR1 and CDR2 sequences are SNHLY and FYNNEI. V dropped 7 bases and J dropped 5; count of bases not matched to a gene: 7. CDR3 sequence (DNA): TGTGCCAGCACGATGACAGGGCAAACTGAAGCTTTCTTT. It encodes CASTMTGQTEAFF. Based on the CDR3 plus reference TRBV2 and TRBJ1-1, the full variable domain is EPEVTQTPSHQVTQMGQEVILRCVPISNHLYFYWYRQILGQKVEFLVSFYNNEISEKSEIFDDQFSVERPDGSNFTLKIRSTKLEDSAMYFCASTMTGQTEAFFGQGTRLTVV.

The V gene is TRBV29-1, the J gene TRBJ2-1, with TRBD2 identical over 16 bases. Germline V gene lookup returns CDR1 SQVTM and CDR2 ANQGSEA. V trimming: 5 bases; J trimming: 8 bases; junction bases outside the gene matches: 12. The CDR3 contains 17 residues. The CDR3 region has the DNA TGCAGCGTTCGGGGACTAGCGGGGGGGTTTATGATCTATGAGCAGTTCTTC. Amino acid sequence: CSVRGLAGGFMIYEQFF.

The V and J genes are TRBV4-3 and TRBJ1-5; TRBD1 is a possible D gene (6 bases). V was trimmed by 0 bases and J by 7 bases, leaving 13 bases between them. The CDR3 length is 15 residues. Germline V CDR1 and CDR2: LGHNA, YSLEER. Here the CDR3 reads CASSQDEQGGQPQHF. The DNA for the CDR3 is TGCGCCAGCAGCCAAGATGAACAGGGTGGCCAGCCCCAGCATTTT.

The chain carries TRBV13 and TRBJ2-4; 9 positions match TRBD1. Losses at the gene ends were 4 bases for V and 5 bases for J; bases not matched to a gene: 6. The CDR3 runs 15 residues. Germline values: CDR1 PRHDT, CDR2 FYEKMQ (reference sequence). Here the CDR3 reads CASSSGQGSQNIQYF. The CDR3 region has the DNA TGTGCCAGCAGCTCGGGACAGGGAAGCCAAAACATTCAGTACTTC.

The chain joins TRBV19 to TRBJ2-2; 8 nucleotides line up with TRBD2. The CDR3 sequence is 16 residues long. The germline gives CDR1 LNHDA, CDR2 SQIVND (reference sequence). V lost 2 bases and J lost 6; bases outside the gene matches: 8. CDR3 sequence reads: CASSIKGLESAGELFF. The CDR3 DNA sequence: TGTGCCAGTAGTATAAAGGGACTAGAATCTGCCGGGGAGCTGTTTTTT.

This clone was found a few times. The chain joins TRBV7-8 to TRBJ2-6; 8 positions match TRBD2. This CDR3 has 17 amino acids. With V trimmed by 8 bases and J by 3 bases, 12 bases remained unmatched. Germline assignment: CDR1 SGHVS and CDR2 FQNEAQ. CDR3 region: CASSSTRGGYGANVLTF. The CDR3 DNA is TGTGCCAGCTCATCTACCCGGGGGGGGTATGGGGCCAACGTCCTGACTTTC.

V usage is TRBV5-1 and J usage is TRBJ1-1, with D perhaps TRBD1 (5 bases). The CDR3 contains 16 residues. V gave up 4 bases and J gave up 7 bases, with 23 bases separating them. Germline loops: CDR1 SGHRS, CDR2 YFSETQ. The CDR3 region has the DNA TGCGCCAGCAGCCCACGTGCGTATTCCGGGACTATTGAAGCTTTCTTT. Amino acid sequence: CASSPRAYSGTIEAFF.

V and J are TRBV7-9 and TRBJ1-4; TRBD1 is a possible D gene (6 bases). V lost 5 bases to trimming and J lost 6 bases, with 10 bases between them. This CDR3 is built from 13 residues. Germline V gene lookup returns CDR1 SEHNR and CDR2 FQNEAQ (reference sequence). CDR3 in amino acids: CASSQRTDEKLFF. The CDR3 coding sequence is TGTGCCAGCAGCCAACGGACAGATGAAAAACTGTTTTTT.

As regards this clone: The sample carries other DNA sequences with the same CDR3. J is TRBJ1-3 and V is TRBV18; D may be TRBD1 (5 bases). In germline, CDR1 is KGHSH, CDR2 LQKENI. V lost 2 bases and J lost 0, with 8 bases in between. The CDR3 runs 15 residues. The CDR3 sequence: CASSPARVSGNTIYF. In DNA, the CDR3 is TGTGCCAGCTCACCAGCCAGGGTCTCTGGAAACACCATATATTTT.

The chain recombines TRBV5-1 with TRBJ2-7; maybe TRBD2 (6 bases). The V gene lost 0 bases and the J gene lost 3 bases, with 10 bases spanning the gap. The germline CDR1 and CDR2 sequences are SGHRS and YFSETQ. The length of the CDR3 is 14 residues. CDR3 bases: TGCGCCAGCAGCTTGGCGGCGGGGAACTACGAGCAGTACTTC. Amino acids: CASSLAAGNYEQYF.

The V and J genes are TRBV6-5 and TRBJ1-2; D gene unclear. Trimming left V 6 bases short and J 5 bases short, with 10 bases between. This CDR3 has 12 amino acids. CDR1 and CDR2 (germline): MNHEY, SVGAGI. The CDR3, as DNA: TGTGCCAGCAGGCCGGGATTTTATGGCTACACCTTC. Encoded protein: CASRPGFYGYTF.